The rows below give T cell receptor beta chains drawn from one sample of a study of cytomegalovirus exposure and HLA in healthy donors. The table came from immunoSEQ multiplex PCR; TCRdb's copy has only in-frame clones and leaves some out. The sample lists around 110,000 clones, 55% to 65% occurring once. Sequencing used PBMCs. These receptors all come from a woman in her thirties or forties in good health and CMV-seropositive. CDR3s include the opening cysteine and the closing phenylalanine or tryptophan. The order of the fields is J gene, CDR3 length, clone size, D gene, V gene, CDR3 protein, CDR3 DNA. D genes are given only for firm matches. Not all rows give a size; the values are once, few, many and, for expanded clones, a class.

TRBJ2-1 | 15 | . | . | TRBV11-3 | CASSLSSGPYNEQFF | TGTGCCAGCAGCTTAAGCAGCGGGCCCTACAATGAGCAGTTCTTC
TRBJ2-1 | 13 | . | . | TRBV6-1 | CASSDRWRDEQFF | TGTGCCAGCAGTGATAGATGGAGGGATGAGCAGTTCTTC
TRBJ2-1 | 16 | once | . | TRBV5-4 | CASSPRGDQSGNEQFF | TGTGCCAGCAGCCCCAGAGGTGACCAGTCGGGGAATGAGCAGTTCTTC
TRBJ2-7 | 20 | . | . | TRBV4-1 | CASSQDPRVVGTLPSYEQYF | TGCGCCAGCAGCCAAGATCCCCGGGTCGTTGGGACTCTGCCCTCCTACGAGCAGTACTTC
TRBJ2-5 | 18 | . | TRBD2 | TRBV2 | CASSGVLAGGPLQETQYF | TGTGCCAGCAGTGGGGTTTTAGCGGGAGGGCCTCTTCAAGAGACCCAGTACTTC
TRBJ2-7 | 14 | few | TRBD1 | TRBV5-4 | CASSFGQGTYEQYF | TGTGCCAGCAGCTTTGGACAGGGAACCTACGAGCAGTACTTC
TRBJ2-1 | 15 | once | . | TRBV11-2 | CASSQTWRGYNEQFF | TGTGCCAGCAGCCAGACCTGGCGGGGCTACAATGAGCAGTTCTTC
TRBJ2-1 | 17 | . | TRBD2 | TRBV27 | CASSFVSQRERGNEQFF | TGTGCCAGCAGTTTTGTGTCTCAGCGGGAGCGAGGCAATGAGCAGTTCTTC
TRBJ1-2 | 15 | . | TRBD1 | TRBV7-9 | CASSLGTGGDYGYTF | TGTGCCAGCAGCTTGGGGACAGGGGGCGACTATGGCTACACCTTC
TRBJ2-1 | 16 | . | TRBD2 | TRBV19 | CASNPRGGLADNEQFF | TGTGCCAGTAACCCAAGGGGAGGACTAGCGGACAATGAGCAGTTCTTC
TRBJ2-1 | 14 | . | . | TRBV6-5 | CASSYLTGNNEQFF | TGTGCCAGCAGTTACTTGACGGGAAACAATGAGCAGTTCTTC
TRBJ1-1 | 16 | . | . | TRBV27 | CASSLNPRRGNTEAFF | TGTGCCAGCAGTTTAAATCCGAGGAGGGGGAACACTGAAGCTTTCTTT
TRBJ1-1 | 18 | few | . | TRBV13 | CASSFLPGLRTVITEAFF | TGTGCCAGCAGCTTCTTACCGGGTCTCCGAACGGTTATAACTGAAGCTTTCTTT
TRBJ1-2 | 15 | . | . | TRBV4-3 | CASSQDRAGSGGYTF | TGCGCCAGCAGCCAAGATAGAGCAGGGTCGGGTGGCTACACCTTC
TRBJ1-4 | 13 | . | . | TRBV6-6 | CASSYREGEKLFF | TGTGCCAGCAGTTACAGGGAGGGTGAAAAACTGTTTTTT
TRBJ2-3 | 16 | . | TRBD2 | TRBV4-1 | CASSQFSGFGTDTQYF | TGCGCCAGCAGCCAATTTAGCGGGTTCGGCACAGATACGCAGTATTTT
TRBJ1-5 | 12 | . | . | TRBV19 | CASRGGHQPQHF | TGTGCCAGTAGGGGGGGACATCAGCCCCAGCATTTT
TRBJ2-3 | 16 | . | . | TRBV27 | CASSLGFVQSTDTQYF | TGTGCCAGCAGTTTAGGTTTCGTACAGTCCACAGATACGCAGTATTTT
TRBJ2-3 | 15 | . | TRBD2 | TRBV2 | CASTASYERGDTQYF | TGTGCCAGCACCGCATCATACGAGCGGGGAGATACGCAGTATTTT
TRBJ2-7 | 15 | . | . | TRBV14 | CASSRRFGSAYEQYF | TGTGCCAGCAGCCGTCGGTTCGGGTCCGCCTACGAGCAGTACTTC
TRBJ1-4 | 16 | once | . | TRBV5-4 | CASSLGGTATNEKLFF | TGTGCCAGCAGCTTGGGGGGGACTGCAACTAATGAAAAACTGTTTTTT
TRBJ1-1 | 16 | . | . | TRBV7-6 | CASSSRAERRNTEAFF | TGTGCCAGCAGCTCTCGTGCAGAAAGGAGGAACACTGAAGCTTTCTTT
TRBJ1-2 | 13 | few | . | TRBV9 | CASASGGDYGYTF | TGTGCCAGCGCCTCGGGAGGGGACTATGGCTACACCTTC
TRBJ1-2 | 14 | . | . | TRBV5-6 | CASSLLSSSYGYTF | TGTGCCAGCAGCTTATTGTCCTCTTCTTATGGCTACACCTTC
TRBJ1-1 | 13 | few | . | TRBV29-1 | CSGAGPENTEAFF | TGCAGCGGCGCGGGCCCGGAAAACACTGAAGCTTTCTTT
TRBJ2-3 | 16 | . | . | TRBV9 | CASSVGTGTKGDTQYF | TGTGCCAGCAGCGTAGGGACGGGAACCAAGGGCGATACGCAGTATTTT
TRBJ2-7 | 15 | . | TRBD2 | TRBV2 | CASSQIAGESYEQYF | TGTGCCAGCAGTCAAATAGCGGGAGAGTCTTACGAGCAGTACTTC
TRBJ2-3 | 15 | . | . | TRBV19 | CASSIDSRATDTQYF | TGTGCCAGTAGTATAGATAGCAGAGCCACAGATACGCAGTATTTT
TRBJ2-7 | 21 | . | TRBD2 | TRBV9 | CASSGGLAVNLFVFRVVGQYF | TGTGCCAGCAGCGGCGGACTAGCGGTAAACCTCTTCGTTTTTCGAGTTGTCGGGCAGTACTTC
TRBJ2-7 | 13 | . | . | TRBV27 | CASGTGHLGEQYF | TGTGCCAGCGGTACAGGGCACCTCGGCGAGCAGTACTTC
TRBJ2-7 | 16 | . | TRBD2 | TRBV6-6 | CASSRGEGTLSYEQYF | TGTGCCAGCAGTCGGGGGGAGGGAACATTATCCTACGAGCAGTACTTC
TRBJ2-1 | 18 | once | TRBD2 | TRBV9 | CASSVGLADQSSYNEQFF | TGTGCCAGCAGCGTAGGGCTAGCGGACCAGAGCTCCTACAATGAGCAGTTCTTC
TRBJ1-5 | 12 | . | . | TRBV29-1 | CSVGGVGQPQHF | TGCAGCGTTGGCGGGGTTGGTCAGCCCCAGCATTTT
TRBJ2-5 | 14 | . | . | TRBV5-6 | CAGKISGLQETQYF | TGTGCCGGAAAAATTAGCGGACTCCAAGAGACCCAGTACTTC
TRBJ1-2 | 14 | . | TRBD1 | TRBV19 | CASTTQGESYGYTF | TGTGCCAGTACCACACAGGGGGAATCCTATGGCTACACCTTC
TRBJ2-7 | 12 | . | . | TRBV7-2 | CANNSLNSEQYF | TGTGCCAACAACAGCTTAAATAGCGAGCAGTACTTC